Presented here are 27 T cell receptor beta chains from one specimen sequenced in a study of blood T cells in healthy people across ages. For the second PCR, which ran for about 6 to 11 cycles, a sample-barcoded 5' primer and a J-beta primer mix were used. Via MiXCR, TCRdb re-called the 5' RACE reads, giving one row per CDR3 protein. This sample has hundreds of thousands of distinct CDR3 sequences, with around 68% found just once. The sequencing sample was made of blood. The receptors shown here come from a man aged 25 to 40 in good health.

The V gene is TRBV12-3 or TRBV12-4, the J gene TRBJ2-3; tentatively, D is TRBD1 or TRBD2 (5 bases each). CDR3 length: 15 amino acids. Deletions cut 3 bases from V and 2 bases from J, with 12 bases between. CDR3 region: CASSFWDRPTDTQYF. The CDR3 coding sequence is TGTGCCAGCAGTTTCTGGGACCGACCCACAGATACGCAGTATTTT.

The rearrangement uses TRBV20-1 and TRBJ1-2, with D unclear. The CDR3 has 15 residues. V was shortened by 3 bases and J by 4 bases, with 18 bases between the two germline ends. Per germline, CDR1 DFQATT and CDR2 SNEGSKA (reference sequence). The CDR3 loop reads CSASSGTNAGYGYTF. The CDR3 DNA reads as TGCAGTGCTAGTTCGGGCACCAACGCGGGCTATGGCTACACCTTC.

CDR3 in DNA: TGCAGTGCTAGAGCGTATAACACAGATACGCAGTATTTT. Translating it yields CSARAYNTDTQYF. This rearrangement joins TRBV20-1 to TRBJ2-3, with D hard to call. Germline V gene sequence: CDR1 DFQATT, CDR2 SNEGSKA (reference sequence). The CDR3 covers 13 residues. V lost 1 base and J lost 2, with 7 bases in between.

This clonotype was seen once. CDR3 residues: CSARRGPNYGYTF. Written as DNA, the CDR3 is TGCAGTGCTAGAAGGGGACCTAACTATGGCTACACCTTC. This chain connects TRBV20-1 to TRBJ1-2, with D perhaps matching TRBD1 (5 bases). Trimming pared 2 bases from V and 0 bases from J, leaving 7 bases between. CDR1 and CDR2 from the germline V gene are DFQATT and SNEGSKA (reference sequence). This CDR3 is 13 amino acids long.

The genes are TRBV24-1 and TRBJ1-2, with 7 bases that match TRBD1. Germline loops: CDR1 KGHDR, CDR2 SFDVKD. J lost 6 bases, V lost 3 bases, and 9 bases had no gene match. This CDR3 is 15 amino acids long. CDR3: CATSDTQGVQDGYTF. DNA of the CDR3: TGTGCCACCAGTGATACCCAGGGGGTACAGGATGGCTACACCTTC.

This clonotype was observed a few times. The chain is built from TRBV6-2 or TRBV6-3 and TRBJ2-2, with D unresolved. Germline V gene sequence: CDR1 MNHEY, CDR2 SVGEGT. Trimming took off 7 bases at V and 6 bases at J, with 6 bases between the two ends. The CDR3 runs to 11 residues. DNA for the CDR3: TGTGCCAGCACTACCCCCGGGGAGCTGTTTTTT. It encodes CASTTPGELFF.

The V call is TRBV4-2, the J call TRBJ2-1; 7 bases line up with TRBD2. Near its end, the DNA agrees better with TRBJ2-5, so the J call may be wrong. The germline V gene encodes CDR1 LGHNA and CDR2 YNFKEQ. The length of the CDR3 is 14 residues. CDR3 DNA sequence: TGTGCCAGCAGCCAAGATGGGGGGGAGGAGACCCAGTACTTC. Its protein is CASSQDGGEETQYF.

The rearrangement uses TRBV20-1 and TRBJ1-5; D remains unclear. The V gene lost 5 bases and the J gene lost 5 bases, with 13 bases spanning the gap. This CDR3 is built from 13 residues. The V gene's germline CDR1 is DFQATT and CDR2 SNEGSKA (reference sequence). CDR3 nucleotides: TGCAGTGCTGCGGGCAGTCGAGATCAGCCCCAGCATTTT. This sequence encodes CSAAGSRDQPQHF.

This chain links TRBV4-2 with TRBJ2-5; 7 nucleotides align to TRBD2. V gave up 1 base and J gave up 4 bases; unmatched junction bases: 6. The CDR3 has 15 amino acids. Germline V gene lookup returns CDR1 LGHNA and CDR2 YNFKEQ. CDR3 sequence: CASSQGSRGGETQYF. Here the CDR3 DNA reads TGTGCCAGCAGCCAAGGGTCGCGCGGGGGAGAGACCCAGTACTTC.

The CDR3 spells CASSEISPAYGYTF. The CDR3 DNA reads as TGTGCCAGCAGTGAAATCTCGCCAGCTTATGGCTACACCTTC. V usage is TRBV25-1 and J usage is TRBJ1-2, with D unresolved. CDR1 MGHDK and CDR2 SYGVNS come from the germline V gene. Trimming stripped 2 bases from V and 5 bases from J, with 12 bases between. This CDR3 contains 14 residues.

The gene calls are TRBV29-1 and TRBJ2-1; D gene ambiguous. Deletions cut 4 bases from V and 4 bases from J, with 8 bases between. Germline V gene lookup returns CDR1 SQVTM and CDR2 ANQGSEA. The CDR3 has 12 amino acids. The CDR3 here is CSVVSRYNEQFF. As DNA, the CDR3 is TGCAGCGTTGTTTCCAGGTACAATGAGCAGTTCTTC.

The V call is TRBV9, the J call TRBJ1-2, with 9 bases that match TRBD1. After removal of 5 bases from V and 8 bases from J, the junction contained 4 bases not matched to a gene. CDR1 and CDR2 from the germline V gene are SGDLS and YYNGEE. The CDR3 has 12 residues. DNA of the CDR3: TGTGCCAGCAGGTACACAGGGGGCGGCTACACCTTC. Its protein product is CASRYTGGGYTF. The whole variable domain, remainder taken from reference TRBV9 and TRBJ1-2, is DSGVTQTPKHLITATGQRVTLRCSPRSGDLSVYWYQQSLDQGLQFLIQYYNGEERAKGNILERFSAQQFPDLHSELNLSSLELGDSALYFCASRYTGGGYTFGSGTRLTVV.

V gene TRBV6-2 or TRBV6-3 combines with J gene TRBJ2-6, with D perhaps matching TRBD1 (6 bases). The V end was cut by 0 bases, the J end by 3 bases, with 9 bases between. CDR1 and CDR2 from the germline V gene are MNHEY and SVGEGT. This CDR3 contains 16 residues. The CDR3 protein is CASSYSRGSGANVLTF. The CDR3, as DNA: TGTGCCAGCAGTTACTCGAGGGGGAGTGGGGCCAACGTCCTGACTTTC.

CDR3 amino acids: CASSPLGGSGVDTQYF. CDR3 bases: TGTGCCAGCAGCCCGCTGGGGGGAAGCGGGGTAGATACGCAGTATTTT. This chain connects TRBV5-5 to TRBJ2-3, with 7 bases aligning to TRBD2. The CDR3 is made up of 16 amino acids. Germline V gene sequence: CDR1 SGHKS, CDR2 YYEKEE (reference sequence). The trim removed 4 bases at V and 5 bases at J, leaving 13 bases unmatched.

The sample holds a few counts of this clonotype. This chain uses TRBV10-3 with TRBJ2-1, with 8 nucleotides matching TRBD2. CDR1 and CDR2 from the germline V gene are ENHRY and SYGVKD. Trimming removed 6 bases from V and 9 bases from J; junction bases left unmatched: 13. The CDR3 is made up of 15 amino acids. The DNA of the CDR3 is TGTGCCATCAGCGGGCGTAGCGGGGAGTGGGTTGAGCAGTTCTTC. Protein sequence: CAISGRSGEWVEQFF.

This clonotype was counted only a few times. V and J are TRBV28 and TRBJ2-7; D is ambiguous. The CDR3 loop spans 13 amino acids. CDR1 is MDHEN, CDR2 SYDVKM, per germline. Between the trimmed V and J ends, which lost 6 bases and 4 bases, there was a span of 13 bases. The CDR3 region is CASRLTRAYEQYF. The CDR3, as DNA: TGTGCCAGCAGACTCACCCGAGCGTACGAGCAGTACTTC.

CDR3 loop: CASSKRYSYNEQFF. Written as DNA, the CDR3 is TGTGCCAGCTCAAAGAGGTACTCCTACAATGAGCAGTTCTTC. This chain joins TRBV2 and TRBJ2-1; D unclear. This CDR3 comprises 14 residues. The germline V and J ends were trimmed by 8 bases and 0 bases, with 11 bases remaining between them. The germline CDR1 and CDR2 sequences are SNHLY and FYNNEI.

This clonotype was seen more than once but under ten times. This chain connects TRBV7-8 to TRBJ2-7, with 7 bases matching TRBD1. There are 14 residues in the CDR3. J lost 2 bases, V lost 1 base, and 2 bases had no gene match. The germline CDR1 and CDR2 sequences are SGHVS and FQNEAQ. In nucleotides, the CDR3 is TGTGCCAGCAGCTTAGAACAGGGGCCCTACGAGCAGTACTTC. Translation gives CASSLEQGPYEQYF.

J is TRBJ2-3 and V is TRBV25-1; TRBD1 might be the D (5 bases). V lost 3 bases to trimming and J lost 6 bases, with 10 bases between them. The CDR3 sequence is 13 residues long. Germline CDR1 is MGHDK and CDR2 is SYGVNS. The CDR3 spells CASSEAGWDTQYF. The DNA for the CDR3 is TGTGCCAGCAGTGAGGCAGGGTGGGATACGCAGTATTTT.

V usage is TRBV4-2 and J usage is TRBJ2-3; 10 bases are a match to TRBD2. The CDR3 extends over 16 amino acids. J lost 3 bases, V lost 3 bases, and 6 bases had no gene match. CDR1 is LGHNA and CDR2 is YNFKEQ in the germline V gene. CDR3 amino acids: CASSQPSGGATDTQYF. DNA of the CDR3: TGTGCCAGCAGCCAGCCCAGCGGGGGGGCAACAGATACGCAGTATTTT.

The CDR3 DNA sequence: TGTGCCAGCAGTTTACTCCCCCGGGCAAGCAGCTGGAATGAGCAGTTCTTC. It specifies CASSLLPRASSWNEQFF. V is TRBV27 and J is TRBJ2-1; D is unclear. From germline, CDR1 is MNHEY and CDR2 SMNVEV (reference sequence). The CDR3 is made up of 17 amino acids. Trimming took off 2 bases at V and 7 bases at J, with 21 bases between the two ends.

This clonotype was recorded a few times. This chain links TRBV4-3 with TRBJ1-2; TRBD1 might be the D (5 bases). Germline values: CDR1 LGHNA, CDR2 YSLEER. V was cut by 0 bases and J by 8 bases, with 10 bases left in between. This CDR3 contains 13 residues. DNA of the CDR3: TGCGCCAGCAGCCAAGATAGATGGGGGGGCTACACCTTC. The encoded protein is CASSQDRWGGYTF.

V and J are TRBV28 and TRBJ1-1; D remains unclear. The CDR3 is 13 amino acids. With 2 bases removed from V and 2 bases from J, the gap between germline ends came to 6 bases. Germline values: CDR1 MDHEN, CDR2 SYDVKM. The chain's CDR3 is CASSLPSNTEAFF. Here the CDR3 DNA reads TGTGCCAGCAGTTTACCGAGTAACACTGAAGCTTTCTTT.

The rearrangement uses TRBV28 and TRBJ2-7; D uncertain. The germline V gene has CDR1 MDHEN and CDR2 SYDVKM. V was trimmed by 5 bases and J by 3 bases, leaving 11 bases between them. The length of the CDR3 is 13 residues. The CDR3 sequence is CASSGRAYYEQYF. The CDR3 bases are TGTGCCAGCAGTGGACGAGCGTACTACGAGCAGTACTTC.

V is TRBV18 and J is TRBJ1-5, with D uncertain. Germline V gene sequence: CDR1 KGHSH, CDR2 LQKENI. The ends were cut back, 8 bases at V and 0 bases at J, with 11 bases in the middle. CDR3 size: 14 residues. CDR3 DNA sequence: TGTGCCAGCGGTGAAGTAAATAGCAATCAGCCCCAGCATTTT. It encodes CASGEVNSNQPQHF.

The chain carries TRBV20-1 and TRBJ1-4; 9 bases are a match to TRBD1. CDR3 length: 15 residues. Per germline, CDR1 DFQATT and CDR2 SNEGSKA (reference sequence). With 3 bases clipped from V and 5 bases from J, the junction kept 7 bases outside the gene matches. CDR3 coding DNA: TGCAGTGCTAGCGCCGCGGGACAGGGCAATGAAAAACTGTTTTTT. It codes for CSASAAGQGNEKLFF.

Concerning this clonotype itself: Compared with germline, one end of the junction differs, possibly owing to a read error. The chain combines TRBV6-5 with TRBJ2-3; no clear D. This CDR3 has 16 residues. CDR1 MNHEY and CDR2 SVGAGI come from the germline V gene. Here the CDR3 reads CTSSYGRGPSTDTQYF. DNA of the CDR3: TGTACCAGCAGTTACGGTCGTGGTCCTAGCACAGATACGCAGTATTTT.